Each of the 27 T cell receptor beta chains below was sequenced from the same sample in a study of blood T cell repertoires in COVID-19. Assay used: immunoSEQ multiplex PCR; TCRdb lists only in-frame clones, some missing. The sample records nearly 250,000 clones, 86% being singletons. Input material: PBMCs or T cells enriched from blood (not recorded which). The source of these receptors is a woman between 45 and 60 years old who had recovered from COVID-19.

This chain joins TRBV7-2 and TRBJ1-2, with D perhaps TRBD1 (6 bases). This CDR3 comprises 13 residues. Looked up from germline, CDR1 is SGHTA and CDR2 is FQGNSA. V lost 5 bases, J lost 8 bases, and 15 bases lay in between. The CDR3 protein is CASSPGHQRGYTF. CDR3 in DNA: TGTGCCAGCAGCCCGGGACACCAGAGGGGCTACACCTTC. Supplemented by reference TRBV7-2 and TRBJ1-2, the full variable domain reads GAGVSQSPSNKVTEKGKDVELRCDPISGHTALYWYRQSLGQGLEFLIYFQGNSAPDKSGLPSDRFSAERTGGSVSTLTIQRTQQEDSAVYLCASSPGHQRGYTFGSGTRLTVV.

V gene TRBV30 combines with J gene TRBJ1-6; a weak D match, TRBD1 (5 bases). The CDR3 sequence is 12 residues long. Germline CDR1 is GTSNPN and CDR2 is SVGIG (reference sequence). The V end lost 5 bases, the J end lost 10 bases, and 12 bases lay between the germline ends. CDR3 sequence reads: CAWAWGGSPLHF. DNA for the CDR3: TGTGCCTGGGCCTGGGGCGGATCACCCCTCCACTTT.

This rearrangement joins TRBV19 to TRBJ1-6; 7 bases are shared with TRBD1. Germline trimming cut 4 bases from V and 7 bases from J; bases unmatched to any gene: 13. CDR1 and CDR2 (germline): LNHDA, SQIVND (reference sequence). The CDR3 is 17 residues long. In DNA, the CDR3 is TGTGCCAGTAGTACCTACCACTCGGACAGGACGAATTCACCCCTCCACTTT. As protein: CASSTYHSDRTNSPLHF.

The CDR3 nucleotides read TGTGCCAGTTGTCGGGACAGGGCAAATCAGCCCCAGCATTTT. This gives the protein CASCRDRANQPQHF. This rearrangement joins TRBV19 to TRBJ1-5; 9 nucleotides agree with TRBD1. The ends lost 8 bases at V and 4 bases at J; junction bases unmatched: 6. This CDR3 is built from 14 residues. Germline loops: CDR1 LNHDA, CDR2 SQIVND (reference sequence). Drawing the rest from reference TRBV19 and TRBJ1-5, the complete variable domain is DGGITQSPKYLFRKEGQNVTLSCEQNLNHDAMYWYRQDPGQGLRLIYYSQIVNDFQKGDIAEGYSVSREKKESFPLTVTSAQKNPTAFYLCASCRDRANQPQHFGDGTRLSIL.

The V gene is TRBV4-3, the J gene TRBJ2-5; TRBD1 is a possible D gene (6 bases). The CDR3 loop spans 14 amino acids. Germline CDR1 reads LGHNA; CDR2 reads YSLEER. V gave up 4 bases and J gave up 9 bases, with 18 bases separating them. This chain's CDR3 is CASSPGATGWAQYF. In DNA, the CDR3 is TGCGCCAGCAGCCCAGGGGCGACGGGTTGGGCCCAGTACTTC.

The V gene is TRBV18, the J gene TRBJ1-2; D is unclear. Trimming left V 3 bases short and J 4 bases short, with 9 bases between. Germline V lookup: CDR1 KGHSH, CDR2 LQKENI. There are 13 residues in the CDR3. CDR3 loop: CASSPPGLYGYTF. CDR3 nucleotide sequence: TGTGCCAGCTCACCCCCAGGTCTCTATGGCTACACCTTC.

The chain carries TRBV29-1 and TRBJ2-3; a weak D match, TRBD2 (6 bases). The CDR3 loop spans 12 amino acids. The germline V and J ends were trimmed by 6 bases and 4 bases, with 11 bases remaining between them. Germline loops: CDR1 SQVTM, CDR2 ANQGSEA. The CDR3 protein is CSVRRDADTQYF. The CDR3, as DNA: TGCAGCGTCAGGCGGGACGCAGATACGCAGTATTTT.

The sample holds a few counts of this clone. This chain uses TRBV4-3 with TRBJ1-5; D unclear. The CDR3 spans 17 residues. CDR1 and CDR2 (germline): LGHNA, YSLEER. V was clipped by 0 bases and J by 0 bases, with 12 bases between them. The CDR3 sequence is CASSQEVRAYSNQPQHF. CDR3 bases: TGCGCCAGCAGCCAAGAGGTGAGGGCATATAGCAATCAGCCCCAGCATTTT.

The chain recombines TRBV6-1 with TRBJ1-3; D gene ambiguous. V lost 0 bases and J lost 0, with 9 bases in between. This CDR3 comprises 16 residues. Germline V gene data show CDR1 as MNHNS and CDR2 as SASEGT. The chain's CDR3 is CASSEAHSGSGNTIYF. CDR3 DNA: TGTGCCAGCAGTGAAGCACACTCAGGCTCTGGAAACACCATATATTTT.

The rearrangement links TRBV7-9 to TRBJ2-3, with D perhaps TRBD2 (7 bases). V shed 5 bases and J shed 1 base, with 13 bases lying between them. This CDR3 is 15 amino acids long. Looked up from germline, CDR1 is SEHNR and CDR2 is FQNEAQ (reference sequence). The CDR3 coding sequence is TGTGCCAGCAGCGAAGGGGGGGGCGGCACAGATACGCAGTATTTT. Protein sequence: CASSEGGGGTDTQYF.

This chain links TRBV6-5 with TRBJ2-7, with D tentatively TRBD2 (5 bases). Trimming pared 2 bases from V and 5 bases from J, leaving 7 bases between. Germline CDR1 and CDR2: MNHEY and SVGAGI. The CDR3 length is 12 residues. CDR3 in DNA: TGTGCCAGCAGTTACCCCGGGGACGAGCAGTACTTC. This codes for CASSYPGDEQYF.

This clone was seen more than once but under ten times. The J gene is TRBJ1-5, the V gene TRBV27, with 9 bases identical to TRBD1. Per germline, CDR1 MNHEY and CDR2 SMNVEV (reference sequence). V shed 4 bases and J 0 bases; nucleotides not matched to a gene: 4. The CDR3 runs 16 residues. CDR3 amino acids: CASSSQGARSNQPQHF. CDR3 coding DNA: TGTGCCAGCAGTTCACAGGGGGCCCGTAGCAATCAGCCCCAGCATTTT.

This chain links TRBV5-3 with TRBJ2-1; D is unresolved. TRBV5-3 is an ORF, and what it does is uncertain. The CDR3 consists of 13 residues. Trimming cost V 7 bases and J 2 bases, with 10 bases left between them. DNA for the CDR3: TGTGCCAGACCCCCAGGAACCTACAATGAGCAGTTCTTC. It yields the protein CARPPGTYNEQFF.

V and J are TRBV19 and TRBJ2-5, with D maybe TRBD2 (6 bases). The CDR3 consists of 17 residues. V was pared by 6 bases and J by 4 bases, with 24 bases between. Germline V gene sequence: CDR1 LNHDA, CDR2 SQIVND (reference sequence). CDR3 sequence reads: CASSPSRRPSVGETQYF. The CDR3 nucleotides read TGTGCCAGTAGCCCCTCGCGCCGGCCTAGCGTGGGAGAGACCCAGTACTTC.

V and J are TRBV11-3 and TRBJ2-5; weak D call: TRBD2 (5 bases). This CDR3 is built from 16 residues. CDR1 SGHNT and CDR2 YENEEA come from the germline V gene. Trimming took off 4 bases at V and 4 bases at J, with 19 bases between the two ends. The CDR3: CASSSGLRGRPETQYF. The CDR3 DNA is TGTGCCAGCAGCTCCGGCCTGCGAGGGCGCCCAGAGACCCAGTACTTC. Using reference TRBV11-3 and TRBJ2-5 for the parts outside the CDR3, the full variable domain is EAGVVQSPRYKIIEKKQPVAFWCNPISGHNTLYWYLQNLGQGPELLIRYENEEAVDDSQLPKDRFSAERLKGVDSTLKIQPAELGDSAVYLCASSSGLRGRPETQYFGPGTRLLVL.

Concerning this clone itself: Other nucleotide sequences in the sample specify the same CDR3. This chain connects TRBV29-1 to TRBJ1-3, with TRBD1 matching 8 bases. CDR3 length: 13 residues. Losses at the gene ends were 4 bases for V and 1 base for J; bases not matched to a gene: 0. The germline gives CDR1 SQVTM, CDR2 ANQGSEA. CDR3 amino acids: CSVGTGSGNTIYF. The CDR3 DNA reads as TGCAGCGTTGGGACAGGGTCTGGAAACACCATATATTTT.

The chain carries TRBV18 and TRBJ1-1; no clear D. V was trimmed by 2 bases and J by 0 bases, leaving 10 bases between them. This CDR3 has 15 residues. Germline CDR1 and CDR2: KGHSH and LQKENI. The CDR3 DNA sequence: TGTGCCAGCTCACCATTAGGAGGCTTGAACACTGAAGCTTTCTTT. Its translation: CASSPLGGLNTEAFF.

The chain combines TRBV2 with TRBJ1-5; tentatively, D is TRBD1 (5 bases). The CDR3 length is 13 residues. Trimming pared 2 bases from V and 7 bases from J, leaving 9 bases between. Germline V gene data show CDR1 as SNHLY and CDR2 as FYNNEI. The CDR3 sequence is CASSEQGYQPQHF. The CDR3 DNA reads TGTGCCAGCAGTGAACAGGGTTACCAGCCCCAGCATTTT. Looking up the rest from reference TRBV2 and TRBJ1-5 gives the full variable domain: EPEVTQTPSHQVTQMGQEVILRCVPISNHLYFYWYRQILGQKVEFLVSFYNNEISEKSEIFDDQFSVERPDGSNFTLKIRSTKLEDSAMYFCASSEQGYQPQHFGDGTRLSIL.

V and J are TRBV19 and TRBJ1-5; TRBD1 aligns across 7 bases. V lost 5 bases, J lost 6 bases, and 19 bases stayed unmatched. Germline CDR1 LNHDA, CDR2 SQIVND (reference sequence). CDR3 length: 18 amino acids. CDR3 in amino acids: CASSLDRAGGSAIQPQHF. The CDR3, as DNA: TGTGCCAGTAGTCTCGACAGGGCGGGAGGGTCGGCGATTCAGCCCCAGCATTTT.

The CDR3 reads CASSLPGGRSGEQYF. The CDR3, as DNA: TGTGCCAGCAGTTTACCGGGAGGCCGATCGGGGGAGCAGTACTTC. The chain carries TRBV28 and TRBJ2-7; 7 bases fit TRBD2. Per the germline V gene, CDR1 is MDHEN and CDR2 is SYDVKM. The CDR3 is 15 amino acids. V shed 2 bases and J 7 bases; nucleotides not matched to a gene: 11.

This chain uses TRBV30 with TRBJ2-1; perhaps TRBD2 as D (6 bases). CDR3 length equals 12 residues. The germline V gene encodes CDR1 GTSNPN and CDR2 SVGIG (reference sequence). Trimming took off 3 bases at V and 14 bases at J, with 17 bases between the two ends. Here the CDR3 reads CAWSLGTWWEFF. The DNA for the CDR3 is TGTGCCTGGAGCTTAGGGACTTGGTGGGAGTTCTTC.

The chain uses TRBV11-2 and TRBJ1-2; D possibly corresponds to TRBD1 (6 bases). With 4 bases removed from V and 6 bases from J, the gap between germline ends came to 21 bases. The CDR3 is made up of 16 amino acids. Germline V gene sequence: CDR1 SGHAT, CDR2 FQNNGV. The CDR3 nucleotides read TGTGCCAGCAGCTCACCTCGCGGGGGGCGCGGAAATGGCTACACCTTC. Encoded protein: CASSSPRGGRGNGYTF.

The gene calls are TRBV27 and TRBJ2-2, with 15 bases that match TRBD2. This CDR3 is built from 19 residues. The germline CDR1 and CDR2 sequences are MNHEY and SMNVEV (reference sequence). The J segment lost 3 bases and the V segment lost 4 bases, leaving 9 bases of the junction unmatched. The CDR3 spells CASSSWTSGRARDTGELFF. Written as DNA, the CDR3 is TGTGCCAGCAGTTCCTGGACTAGCGGGAGGGCGAGGGACACCGGGGAGCTGTTTTTT.

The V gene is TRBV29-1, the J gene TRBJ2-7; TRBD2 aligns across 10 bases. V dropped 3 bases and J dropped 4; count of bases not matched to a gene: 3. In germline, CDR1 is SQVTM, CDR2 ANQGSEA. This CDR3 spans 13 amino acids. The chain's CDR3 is CSVEASGGYEQYF. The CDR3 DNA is TGCAGCGTTGAGGCTAGCGGGGGTTACGAGCAGTACTTC.

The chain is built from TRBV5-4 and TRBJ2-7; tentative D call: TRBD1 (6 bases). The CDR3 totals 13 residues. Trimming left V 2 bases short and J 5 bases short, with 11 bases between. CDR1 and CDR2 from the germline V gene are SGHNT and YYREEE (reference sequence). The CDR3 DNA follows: TGTGCCAGCAGCTTAGACAGGAAAAACGAGCAGTACTTC. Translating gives CASSLDRKNEQYF.

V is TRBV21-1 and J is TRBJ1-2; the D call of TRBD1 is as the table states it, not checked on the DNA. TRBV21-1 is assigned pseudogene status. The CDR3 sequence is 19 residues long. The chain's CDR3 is CASSKGESKPGQAFYGYTF. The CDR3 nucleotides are TGTGCCAGCAGCAAAGGGGAATCAAAACCGGGACAGGCTTTTTACGGCTACACCTTC.

CDR3 residues: CAWSSLSLAGPYF. The CDR3 DNA reads TGTGCCTGGAGTTCCCTCTCGCTAGCGGGGCCGTACTTC. The V gene is TRBV30, the J gene TRBJ2-7; 9 bases match TRBD2. CDR1 is GTSNPN, CDR2 SVGIG, per germline (reference sequence). The CDR3 length is 13 residues. The V and J ends lost 2 bases and 12 bases, in that order; junction bases with no gene match: 11.